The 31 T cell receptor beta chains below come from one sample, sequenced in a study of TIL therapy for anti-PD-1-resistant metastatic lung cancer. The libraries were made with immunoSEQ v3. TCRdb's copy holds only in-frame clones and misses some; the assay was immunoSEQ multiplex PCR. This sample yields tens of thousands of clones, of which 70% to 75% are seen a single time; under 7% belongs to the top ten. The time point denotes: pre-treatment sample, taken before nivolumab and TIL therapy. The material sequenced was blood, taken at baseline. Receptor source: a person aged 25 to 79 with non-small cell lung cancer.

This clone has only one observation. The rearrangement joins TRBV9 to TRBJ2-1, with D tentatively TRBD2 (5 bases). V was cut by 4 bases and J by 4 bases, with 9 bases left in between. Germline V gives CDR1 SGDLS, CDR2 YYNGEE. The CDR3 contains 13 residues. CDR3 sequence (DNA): TGTGCCAGCAGCTCCGGGATTTACAATGAGCAGTTCTTC. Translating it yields CASSSGIYNEQFF.

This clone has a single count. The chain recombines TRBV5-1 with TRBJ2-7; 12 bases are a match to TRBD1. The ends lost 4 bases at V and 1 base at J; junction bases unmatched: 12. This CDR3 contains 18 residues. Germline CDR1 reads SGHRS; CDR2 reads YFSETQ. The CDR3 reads CASSPGTGGETPSYEQYF. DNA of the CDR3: TGCGCCAGCAGCCCTGGGACAGGGGGCGAAACCCCTTCCTACGAGCAGTACTTC. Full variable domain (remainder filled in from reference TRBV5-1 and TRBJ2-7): KAGVTQTPRYLIKTRGQQVTLSCSPISGHRSVSWYQQTPGQGLQFLFEYFSETQRNKGNFPGRFSGRQFSNSRSEMNVSTLELGDSALYLCASSPGTGGETPSYEQYFGPGTRLTVT.

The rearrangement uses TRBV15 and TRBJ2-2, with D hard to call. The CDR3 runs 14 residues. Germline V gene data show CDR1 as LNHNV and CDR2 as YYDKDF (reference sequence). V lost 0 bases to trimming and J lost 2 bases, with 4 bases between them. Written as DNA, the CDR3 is TGTGCCACCAGCAGAGATCGCAACACCGGGGAGCTGTTTTTT. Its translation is CATSRDRNTGELFF.

The CDR3 DNA reads as TGTGCCAGCAGCGCCCCGACGGAGAAAGAGACCCAGTACTTC. This sequence encodes CASSAPTEKETQYF. The gene calls are TRBV9 and TRBJ2-5; no clear D gene. Looked up from germline, CDR1 is SGDLS and CDR2 is YYNGEE. This CDR3 has 14 residues. V was shortened by 3 bases and J by 3 bases, with 12 bases between the two germline ends. The complete variable domain, with remaining parts taken from reference TRBV9 and TRBJ2-5, reads DSGVTQTPKHLITATGQRVTLRCSPRSGDLSVYWYQQSLDQGLQFLIQYYNGEERAKGNILERFSAQQFPDLHSELNLSSLELGDSALYFCASSAPTEKETQYFGPGTRLLVL.

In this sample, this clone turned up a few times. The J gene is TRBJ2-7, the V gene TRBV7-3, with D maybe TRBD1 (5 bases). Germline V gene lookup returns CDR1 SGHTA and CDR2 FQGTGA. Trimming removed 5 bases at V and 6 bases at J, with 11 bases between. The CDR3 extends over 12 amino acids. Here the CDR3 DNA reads TGTGCCAGCAGCCCGGGCCAGGGCGAGCAGTACTTC. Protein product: CASSPGQGEQYF. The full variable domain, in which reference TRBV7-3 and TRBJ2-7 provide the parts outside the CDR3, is GAGVSQTPSNKVTEKGKYVELRCDPISGHTALYWYRQSLGQGPEFLIYFQGTGAADDSGLPNDRFFAVRPEGSVSTLKIQRTERGDSAVYLCASSPGQGEQYFGPGTRLTVT.

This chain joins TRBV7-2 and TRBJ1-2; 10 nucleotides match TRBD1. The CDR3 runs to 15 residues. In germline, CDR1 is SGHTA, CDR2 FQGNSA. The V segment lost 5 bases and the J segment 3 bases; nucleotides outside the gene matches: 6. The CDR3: CASSHRTGGDYGYTF. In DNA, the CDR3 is TGTGCCAGCAGCCACCGGACAGGGGGGGACTATGGCTACACCTTC.

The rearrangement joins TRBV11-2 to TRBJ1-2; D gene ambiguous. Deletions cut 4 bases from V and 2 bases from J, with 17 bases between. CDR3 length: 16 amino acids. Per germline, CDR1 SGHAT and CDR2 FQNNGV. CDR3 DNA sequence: TGTGCCAGCAGCTCCGAAGATGTTTCCATAAACTATGGCTACACCTTC. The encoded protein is CASSSEDVSINYGYTF.

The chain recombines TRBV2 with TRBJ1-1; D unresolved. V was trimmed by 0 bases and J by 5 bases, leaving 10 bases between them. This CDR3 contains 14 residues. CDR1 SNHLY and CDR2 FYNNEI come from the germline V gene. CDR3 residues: CASSEASGYTEAFF. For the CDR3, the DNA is TGTGCCAGCAGTGAAGCTTCCGGGTATACTGAAGCTTTCTTT.

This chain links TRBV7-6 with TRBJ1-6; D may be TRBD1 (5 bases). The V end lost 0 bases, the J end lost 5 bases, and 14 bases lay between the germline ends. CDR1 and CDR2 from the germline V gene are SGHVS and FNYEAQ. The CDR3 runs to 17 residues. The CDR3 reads CASSLATLTGDNSPLHF. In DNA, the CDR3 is TGTGCCAGCAGCTTAGCGACGTTGACGGGGGATAATTCACCCCTCCACTTT. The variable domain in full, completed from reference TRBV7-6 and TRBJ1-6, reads GAGVSQSPRYKVTKRGQDVALRCDPISGHVSLYWYRQALGQGPEFLTYFNYEAQQDKSGLPNDRFSAERPEGSISTLTIQRTEQRDSAMYRCASSLATLTGDNSPLHFGNGTRLTVT.

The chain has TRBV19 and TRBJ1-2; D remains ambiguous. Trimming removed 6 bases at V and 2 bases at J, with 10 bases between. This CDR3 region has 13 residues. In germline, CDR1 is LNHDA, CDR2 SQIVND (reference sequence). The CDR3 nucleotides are TGTGCCAGTAGCAGCACAGCCAACTATGGCTACACCTTC. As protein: CASSSTANYGYTF.

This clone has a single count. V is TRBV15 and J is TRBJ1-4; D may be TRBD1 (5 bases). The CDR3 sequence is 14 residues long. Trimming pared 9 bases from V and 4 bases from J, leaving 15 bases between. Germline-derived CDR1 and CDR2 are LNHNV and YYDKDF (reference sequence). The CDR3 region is CATAWGTVNEKLFF. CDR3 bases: TGTGCCACAGCCTGGGGGACGGTTAATGAAAAACTGTTTTTT.

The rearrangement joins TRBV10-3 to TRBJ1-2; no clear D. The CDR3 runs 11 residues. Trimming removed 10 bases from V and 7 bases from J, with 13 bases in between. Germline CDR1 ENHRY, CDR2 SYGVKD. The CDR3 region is CASTLLSGYTF. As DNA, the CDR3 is TGTGCCAGCACCCTCTTGTCTGGCTACACCTTC.

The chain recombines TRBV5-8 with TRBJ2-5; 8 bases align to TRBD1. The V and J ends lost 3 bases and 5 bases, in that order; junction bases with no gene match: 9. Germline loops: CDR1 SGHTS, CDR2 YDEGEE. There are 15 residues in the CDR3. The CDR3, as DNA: TGTGCCAGCAGCTACCCGGCAGGGGGCGATGAGACCCAGTACTTC. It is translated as CASSYPAGGDETQYF.

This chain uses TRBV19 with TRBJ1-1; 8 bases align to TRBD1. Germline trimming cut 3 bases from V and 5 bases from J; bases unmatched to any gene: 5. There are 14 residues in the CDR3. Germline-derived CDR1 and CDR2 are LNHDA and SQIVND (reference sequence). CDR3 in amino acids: CASSIQGAWTEAFF. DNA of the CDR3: TGTGCCAGTAGTATCCAGGGGGCGTGGACTGAAGCTTTCTTT.

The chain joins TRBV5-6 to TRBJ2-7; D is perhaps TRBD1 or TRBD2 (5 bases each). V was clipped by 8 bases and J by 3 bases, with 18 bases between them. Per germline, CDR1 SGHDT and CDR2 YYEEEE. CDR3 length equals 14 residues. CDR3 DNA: TGTGCCAGTTCAACCGGGACCGCCTACTACGAGCAGTACTTC. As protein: CASSTGTAYYEQYF.

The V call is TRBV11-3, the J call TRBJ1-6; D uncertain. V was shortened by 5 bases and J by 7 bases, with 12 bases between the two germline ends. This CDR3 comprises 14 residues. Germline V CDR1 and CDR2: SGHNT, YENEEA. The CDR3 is CASSNRAVNSPLHF. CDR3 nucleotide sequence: TGTGCCAGCAGCAACCGGGCCGTAAATTCACCCCTCCACTTT.

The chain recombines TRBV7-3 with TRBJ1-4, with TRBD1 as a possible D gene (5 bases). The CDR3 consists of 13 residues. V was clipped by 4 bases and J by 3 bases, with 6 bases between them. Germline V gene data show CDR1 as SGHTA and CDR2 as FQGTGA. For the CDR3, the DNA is TGTGCCAGCAGCTCGACAGCTAATGAAAAACTGTTTTTT. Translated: CASSSTANEKLFF. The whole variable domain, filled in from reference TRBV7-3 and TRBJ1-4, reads GAGVSQTPSNKVTEKGKYVELRCDPISGHTALYWYRQSLGQGPEFLIYFQGTGAADDSGLPNDRFFAVRPEGSVSTLKIQRTERGDSAVYLCASSSTANEKLFFGSGTQLSVL.

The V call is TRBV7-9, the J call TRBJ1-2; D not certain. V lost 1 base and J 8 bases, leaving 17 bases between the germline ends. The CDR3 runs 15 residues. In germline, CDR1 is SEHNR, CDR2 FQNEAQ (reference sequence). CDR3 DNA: TGTGCCAGCAGCTTAGACGGACCGCTCGTGGAGGGCTACACCTTC. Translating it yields CASSLDGPLVEGYTF.

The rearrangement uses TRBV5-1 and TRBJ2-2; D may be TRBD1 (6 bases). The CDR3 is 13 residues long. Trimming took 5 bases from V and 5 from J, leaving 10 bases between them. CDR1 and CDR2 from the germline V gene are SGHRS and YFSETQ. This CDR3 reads CASRKGGTGELFF. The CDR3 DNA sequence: TGCGCCAGCAGGAAAGGGGGTACCGGGGAGCTGTTTTTT.

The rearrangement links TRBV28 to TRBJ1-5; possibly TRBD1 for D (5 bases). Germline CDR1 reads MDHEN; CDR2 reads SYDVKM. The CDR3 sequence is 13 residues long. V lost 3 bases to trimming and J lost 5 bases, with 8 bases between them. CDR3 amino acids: CASSFVGDQPQHF. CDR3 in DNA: TGTGCCAGCAGTTTTGTGGGGGATCAGCCCCAGCATTTT.

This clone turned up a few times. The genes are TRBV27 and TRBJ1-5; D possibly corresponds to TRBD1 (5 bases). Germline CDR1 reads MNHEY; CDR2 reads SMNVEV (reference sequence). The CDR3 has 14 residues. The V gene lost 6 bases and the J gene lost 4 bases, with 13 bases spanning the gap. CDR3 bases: TGTGCCAGCAGCCTAGGGACGGTAAATCAGCCCCAGCATTTT. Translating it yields CASSLGTVNQPQHF.

CDR3 in amino acids: CASSSRSTGINEQFF. In DNA form, the CDR3 reads TGTGCCAGCAGCTCGAGATCGACAGGGATCAATGAGCAGTTCTTC. This chain connects TRBV7-2 to TRBJ2-1, with TRBD1 matching over 7 bases. With V trimmed by 4 bases and J by 6 bases, 9 bases remained unmatched. CDR3 length equals 15 residues. CDR1 is SGHTA, CDR2 FQGNSA, per germline.

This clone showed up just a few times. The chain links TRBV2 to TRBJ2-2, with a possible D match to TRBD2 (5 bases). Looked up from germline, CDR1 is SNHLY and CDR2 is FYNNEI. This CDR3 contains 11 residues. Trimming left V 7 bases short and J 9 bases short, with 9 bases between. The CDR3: CASTAGRELFF. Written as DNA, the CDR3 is TGTGCCAGCACCGCCGGGAGGGAGCTGTTTTTT.

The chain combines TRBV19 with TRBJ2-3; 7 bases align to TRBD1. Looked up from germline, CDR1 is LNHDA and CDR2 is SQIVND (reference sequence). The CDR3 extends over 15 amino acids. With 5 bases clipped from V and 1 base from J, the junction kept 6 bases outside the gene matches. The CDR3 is CASSQRTGGTDTQYF. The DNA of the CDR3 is TGTGCCAGTAGTCAAAGAACAGGGGGCACAGATACGCAGTATTTT. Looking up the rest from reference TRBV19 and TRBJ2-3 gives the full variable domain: DGGITQSPKYLFRKEGQNVTLSCEQNLNHDAMYWYRQDPGQGLRLIYYSQIVNDFQKGDIAEGYSVSREKKESFPLTVTSAQKNPTAFYLCASSQRTGGTDTQYFGPGTRLTVL.

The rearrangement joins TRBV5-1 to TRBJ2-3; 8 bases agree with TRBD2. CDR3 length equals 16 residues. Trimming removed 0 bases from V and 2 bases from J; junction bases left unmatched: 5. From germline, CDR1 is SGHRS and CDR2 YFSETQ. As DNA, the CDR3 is TGCGCCAGCAGCTTGGCCCAGCGGGGGATCACAGATACGCAGTATTTT. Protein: CASSLAQRGITDTQYF.

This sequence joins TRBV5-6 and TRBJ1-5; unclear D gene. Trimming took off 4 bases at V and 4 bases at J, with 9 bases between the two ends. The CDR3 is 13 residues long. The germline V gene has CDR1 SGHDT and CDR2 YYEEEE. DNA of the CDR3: TGTGCCAGCAGCATCGGTCCGAATCAGCCCCAGCATTTT. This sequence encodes CASSIGPNQPQHF.

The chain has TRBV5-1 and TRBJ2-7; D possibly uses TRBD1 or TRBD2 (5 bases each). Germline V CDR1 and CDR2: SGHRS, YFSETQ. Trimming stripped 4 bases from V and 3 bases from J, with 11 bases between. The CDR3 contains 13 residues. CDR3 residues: CASSGGMGYEQYF. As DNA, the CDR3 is TGCGCCAGCAGCGGGGGAATGGGCTACGAGCAGTACTTC. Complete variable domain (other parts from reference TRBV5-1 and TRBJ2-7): KAGVTQTPRYLIKTRGQQVTLSCSPISGHRSVSWYQQTPGQGLQFLFEYFSETQRNKGNFPGRFSGRQFSNSRSEMNVSTLELGDSALYLCASSGGMGYEQYFGPGTRLTVT.

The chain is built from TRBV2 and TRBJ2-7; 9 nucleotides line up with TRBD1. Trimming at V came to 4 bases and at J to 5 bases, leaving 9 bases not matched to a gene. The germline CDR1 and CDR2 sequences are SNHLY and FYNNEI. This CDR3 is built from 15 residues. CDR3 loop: CASSGILTGGNEQYF. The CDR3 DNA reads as TGTGCCAGCAGTGGAATACTTACAGGGGGCAACGAGCAGTACTTC.

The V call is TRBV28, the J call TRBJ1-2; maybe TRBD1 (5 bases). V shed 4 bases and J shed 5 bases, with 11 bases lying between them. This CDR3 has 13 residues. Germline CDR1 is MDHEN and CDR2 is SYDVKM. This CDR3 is CASSSGEGYGYTF. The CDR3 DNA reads TGTGCCAGCAGTTCGGGGGAAGGATATGGCTACACCTTC.

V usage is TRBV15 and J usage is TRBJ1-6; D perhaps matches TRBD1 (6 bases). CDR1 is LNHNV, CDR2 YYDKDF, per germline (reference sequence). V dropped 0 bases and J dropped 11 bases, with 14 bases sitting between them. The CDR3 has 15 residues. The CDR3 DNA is TGTGCCACCAGCAGAGAGGCGCAGGGGTGGGCACCCCTCCACTTT. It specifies CATSREAQGWAPLHF. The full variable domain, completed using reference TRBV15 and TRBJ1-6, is DAMVIQNPRYQVTQFGKPVTLSCSQTLNHNVMYWYQQKSSQAPKLLFHYYDKDFNNEADTPDNFQSRRPNTSFCFLDIRSPGLGDTAMYLCATSREAQGWAPLHFGNGTRLTVT.

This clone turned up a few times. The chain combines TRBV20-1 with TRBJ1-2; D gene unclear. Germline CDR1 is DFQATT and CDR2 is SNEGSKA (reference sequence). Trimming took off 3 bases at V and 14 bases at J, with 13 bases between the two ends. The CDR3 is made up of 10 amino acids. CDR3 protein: CSASSPGPTF. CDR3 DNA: TGCAGTGCTAGTTCTCCGGGCCCGACCTTC.